Given below is one T cell receptor beta chain in context. These data originate in a study of blood T cell repertoires in COVID-19. Looked up from germline, CDR1 is KGHSH and CDR2 is LQKENI. The CDR3 loop spans 14 amino acids. J was trimmed by 2 bases and V by 5 bases; bases with no gene match: 6. In the original analysis: By means of reference gene primer amplification, nucleated cell counts were estimated. Generated by immunoSEQ multiplex PCR, the TCRdb table keeps only in-frame clones and is missing some. D and trimming come from the DNA, and the V and J calls and clone size come from that table. The sample has about 210,000 clones, around 88% seen once.

This clonotype was obtained from a man younger than 30 with active or convalescent COVID-19. Sequencing was performed on peripheral blood. This rearrangement joins TRBV18 to TRBJ2-7, with 7 nucleotides matching TRBD2. The DNA for the CDR3 is TGTGCCAGCTCAATATCTAGCGGAACCTACGAGCAGTACTTC. This translates into CASSISSGTYEQYF.